This T cell receptor (beta chain) came from a study of cytomegalovirus exposure and HLA in healthy donors. Study results and limitations: HLA alleles were associated with 16,000 or so TCR beta sequences in a later analysis at 0.05 false discovery rate. Researchers reported in a later analysis that common viral pathogens appeared linked to several top clusters. Later analysis identified a missense DCLRE1C variant that was linked to TCR beta V- and J-gene trimming.

Though nominally healthy at sampling, donors likely had unrecorded immune exposures. This clone was observed a single time. Its antigen is not identified. Primers included in the PCR were 60 Vbeta and 13 Jbeta primers. Using immunoSEQ multiplex PCR, the repertoire was profiled, and TCRdb retains in-frame clones only, with some absent. The sample includes more than 140,000 clones, approximately 80% of them seen just once. There are 16 residues in the CDR3. Trimming stripped 1 base from V and 5 bases from J, with 18 bases between. Germline V gene lookup returns CDR1 SGDLS and CDR2 YYNGEE. The chain is built from TRBV9 and TRBJ2-5; TRBD2 might be the D (7 bases). The origin of this receptor is a man under 40 in good health and CMV-seropositive. Input material: PBMCs. The CDR3 loop is CASSVLEGGAGETQYF. The CDR3 DNA follows: TGTGCCAGCAGCGTATTAGAAGGGGGGGCCGGGGAGACCCAGTACTTC.